Below, 22 T cell receptor beta chains from the same sample are listed, as sequenced in a study of blood T cell repertoires in COVID-19. Generated by immunoSEQ multiplex PCR, the TCRdb table keeps only in-frame clones and is missing some. The table has 250,000 to 300,000 clones, around 80% seen once. Sequenced input: peripheral blood. The receptors stem from a man aged 55 to 69 with acute or convalescent COVID-19.

The gene calls are TRBV29-1 and TRBJ1-1; D might be TRBD1 (6 bases). CDR1 is SQVTM and CDR2 is ANQGSEA in the germline V gene. V dropped 4 bases and J dropped 5 bases, with 11 bases sitting between them. This CDR3 is 12 amino acids long. The CDR3 loop is CSVAGDRTEAFF. The CDR3 DNA reads TGCAGCGTTGCAGGGGATCGGACTGAAGCTTTCTTT.

This sequence joins TRBV6-5 and TRBJ2-7, with D perhaps TRBD1 (6 bases). CDR3 length equals 14 residues. Germline CDR1 is MNHEY and CDR2 is SVGAGI. The ends were cut back, 8 bases at V and 1 base at J, with 15 bases in the middle. CDR3 residues: CASRTGILSYEQYF. The DNA for the CDR3 is TGTGCCAGCCGTACAGGGATTTTGTCCTACGAGCAGTACTTC.

V and J are TRBV4-2 and TRBJ1-1; the D is unclear. V dropped 3 bases and J dropped 6 bases, with 11 bases sitting between them. Germline CDR1 is LGHNA and CDR2 is YNFKEQ. The CDR3 extends over 13 amino acids. The CDR3, as DNA: TGTGCCAGCAGCCAGCAGGAATTGGCTGAAGCTTTCTTT. Translation gives CASSQQELAEAFF.

This clone came up once. The chain has TRBV29-1 and TRBJ2-1; 8 bases are shared with TRBD1. The CDR3 extends over 18 amino acids. In germline, CDR1 is SQVTM, CDR2 ANQGSEA. The CDR3 DNA sequence: TGCAGGGGTTTCCCCGGACAGGGTTTTATCGATGGTAACAATGAGCAGTTCTTC. Translating gives CRGFPGQGFIDGNNEQFF.

The chain has TRBV5-6 and TRBJ2-7; D is undetermined. Germline CDR1 is SGHDT and CDR2 is YYEEEE. The CDR3 has 12 amino acids. The ends were cut back, 4 bases at V and 1 base at J, with 6 bases in the middle. The CDR3 spells CASSGASYEQYF. CDR3 nucleotide sequence: TGTGCCAGCAGCGGAGCATCCTACGAGCAGTACTTC.

This chain connects TRBV3-1 (or the pseudogene TRBV3-2) to TRBJ2-3; weak D call: TRBD2 (6 bases). With 6 bases removed from V and 8 bases from J, the gap between germline ends came to 24 bases. The CDR3 contains 16 residues. Per the germline V gene, CDR1 is LGHDT and CDR2 is YNNKEL (reference sequence). The CDR3 region is CASRPRSSAQAGTQYF. The DNA for the CDR3 is TGTGCCAGCAGACCCAGGTCTAGCGCCCAAGCGGGTACGCAGTATTTT.

This clone was counted between two and nine times. V usage is TRBV7-9 and J usage is TRBJ2-7; possibly TRBD2 for D (6 bases). V was cut by 3 bases and J by 0 bases, with 12 bases left in between. The germline V gene encodes CDR1 SEHNR and CDR2 FQNEAQ (reference sequence). The CDR3 is 15 residues long. The CDR3 spells CASSFLAESSYEQYF. Here the CDR3 DNA reads TGTGCCAGCAGCTTTTTAGCGGAGAGCTCCTACGAGCAGTACTTC. Full variable domain (outside the CDR3, taken from reference TRBV7-9 and TRBJ2-7): DTGVSQNPRHKITKRGQNVTFRCDPISEHNRLYWYRQTLGQGPEFLTYFQNEAQLEKSRLLSDRFSAERPKGSFSTLEIQRTEQGDSAMYLCASSFLAESSYEQYFGPGTRLTVT.

J is TRBJ2-7 and V is TRBV18; 14 positions match TRBD2. The CDR3 covers 17 residues. V lost 6 bases and J lost 0; bases outside the gene matches: 7. The germline CDR1 and CDR2 sequences are KGHSH and LQKENI. The CDR3 loop reads CASSRLGLAGGSYEQYF. CDR3 DNA: TGTGCCAGCTCGCGCCTCGGACTAGCGGGAGGCTCCTACGAGCAGTACTTC.

The V gene is TRBV6-5, the J gene TRBJ2-7, with TRBD1 identical over 7 bases. The length of the CDR3 is 13 residues. After removal of 11 bases from V and 5 bases from J, the junction contained 12 bases not matched to a gene. The germline CDR1 and CDR2 sequences are MNHEY and SVGAGI. As DNA, the CDR3 is TGTGCCGGTCGGGACAGAGGATCCAACGAGCAGTACTTC. Its translation is CAGRDRGSNEQYF.

This clone came up once. DNA of the CDR3: TGTGCCTGGAGTGTTGAGGGAGGCACTGAAGCTTTCTTT. Translation gives CAWSVEGGTEAFF. This chain connects TRBV30 to TRBJ1-1; no clear D. Per germline, CDR1 GTSNPN and CDR2 SVGIG (reference sequence). The length of the CDR3 is 13 residues. Trimming removed 0 bases at V and 4 bases at J, with 9 bases between. Supplemented by reference TRBV30 and TRBJ1-1, the full variable domain reads SQTIHQWPATLVQPVGSPLSLECTVEGTSNPNLYWYRQAAGRGLQLLFYSVGIGQISSEVPQNLSASRPQDRQFILSSKKLLLSDSGFYLCAWSVEGGTEAFFGQGTRLTVV.

The chain combines TRBV5-1 with TRBJ2-5; 9 bases agree with TRBD2. Losses at the gene ends were 0 bases for V and 2 bases for J; bases not matched to a gene: 2. The V gene's germline CDR1 is SGHRS and CDR2 YFSETQ. The CDR3 is 15 residues long. The CDR3 bases are TGCGCCAGCAGCTTGGGGCTAGCGGGGCAAGAGACCCAGTACTTC. This codes for CASSLGLAGQETQYF.

The chain uses TRBV9 and TRBJ2-1, with unresolved D. Germline values: CDR1 SGDLS, CDR2 YYNGEE. V was cut by 0 bases and J by 6 bases, with 4 bases left in between. The CDR3 is made up of 12 amino acids. DNA for the CDR3: TGTGCCAGCAGCGTAGCGGGCAATGAGCAGTTCTTC. It codes for CASSVAGNEQFF.

This clone is a singleton in its sample. This sequence joins TRBV27 and TRBJ2-2; no firm D call. The CDR3 is 12 amino acids. Trimming cost V 6 bases and J 3 bases, with 5 bases left between them. CDR1 is MNHEY, CDR2 SMNVEV, per germline (reference sequence). CDR3 bases: TGTGCCAGCAGCCGAGACACCGGGGAGCTGTTTTTT. Amino acid sequence: CASSRDTGELFF.

This chain joins TRBV2 and TRBJ1-4; 10 bases agree with TRBD1. Germline CDR1 and CDR2: SNHLY and FYNNEI. Losses at the gene ends were 3 bases for V and 5 bases for J; bases not matched to a gene: 0. This CDR3 comprises 14 residues. CDR3 nucleotides: TGTGCCAGCAGTGAGGGACAGGGGAATGAAAAACTGTTTTTT. Translating it yields CASSEGQGNEKLFF.

V and J are TRBV11-3 and TRBJ2-3; 12 nucleotides line up with TRBD1. CDR1 is SGHNT, CDR2 YENEEA, per germline. This CDR3 has 16 residues. The V gene end was trimmed by 1 base and the J gene end by 5 bases; junction bases not matched to a gene: 4. The chain's CDR3 is CASSLGDRGQEDTQYF. Here the CDR3 DNA reads TGTGCCAGCAGCTTAGGGGACAGGGGGCAGGAAGATACGCAGTATTTT.

This chain uses TRBV6-5 with TRBJ2-1; 9 positions agree with TRBD1. Germline values: CDR1 MNHEY, CDR2 SVGAGI. Unmatched junction bases numbered 5, after V lost 0 bases and J lost 8 bases. CDR3 length: 15 residues. In DNA, the CDR3 is TGTGCCAGCAGTTACTCGTGGGGACAGGGTTATGAGCAGTTCTTC. Translated, it gives CASSYSWGQGYEQFF.

The chain joins TRBV11-2 to TRBJ1-1; TRBD1 aligns across 7 bases. The CDR3 is 16 amino acids. V lost 5 bases to trimming and J lost 1 base; unmatched junction nucleotides: 10. Per germline, CDR1 SGHAT and CDR2 FQNNGV. The CDR3 coding sequence is TGTGCCAGCAGCCTAAACGCGGGACAGCGGAACACTGAAGCTTTCTTT. This gives the protein CASSLNAGQRNTEAFF.

The chain couples TRBV14 to TRBJ2-2; D not resolved. In germline, CDR1 is SGHDN, CDR2 FVKESK. Trimming shortened V by 0 bases and J by 4 bases, and 9 bases separated the two germline ends. The CDR3 covers 15 residues. The CDR3 nucleotides read TGTGCCAGCAGCCAAGATGCGGCTAGCACCGGGGAGCTGTTTTTT. Translating gives CASSQDAASTGELFF.

The V and J genes are TRBV24-1 and TRBJ2-5, with TRBD1 matching over 7 bases. The CDR3 runs 14 residues. Germline-derived CDR1 and CDR2 are KGHDR and SFDVKD. V trimming: 3 bases; J trimming: 7 bases; junction bases outside the gene matches: 7. CDR3 coding DNA: TGTGCCACCAGTGATAGCCGGGACAGAGGGACCCAGTACTTC. This gives the protein CATSDSRDRGTQYF.

The V call is TRBV19, the J call TRBJ1-5; 8 bases agree with TRBD1. CDR1 and CDR2 from the germline V gene are LNHDA and SQIVND (reference sequence). The trim removed 3 bases at V and 4 bases at J, leaving 5 bases unmatched. CDR3 length: 15 amino acids. Here the CDR3 DNA reads TGTGCCAGTAGTATGGGACAGGTAACAAATCAGCCCCAGCATTTT. Amino acid sequence: CASSMGQVTNQPQHF.

The genes are TRBV7-2 and TRBJ2-5; tentative D call: TRBD2 (6 bases). The V and J ends lost 5 bases and 7 bases respectively, with 17 bases between them. Germline values: CDR1 SGHTA, CDR2 FQGNSA. The CDR3 runs 14 residues. The CDR3 here is CASSPAVDSGTQYF. CDR3 sequence (DNA): TGTGCCAGCAGCCCCGCAGTAGATAGCGGGACCCAGTACTTC.

J is TRBJ2-1 and V is TRBV5-1, with 13 bases matching TRBD2. The CDR3 extends over 16 amino acids. Per the germline V gene, CDR1 is SGHRS and CDR2 is YFSETQ. J gave up 4 bases and V 4 bases, and 5 bases lay outside the gene matches. The CDR3 here is CASSPTSGGIYNEQFF. The CDR3 bases are TGCGCCAGCAGCCCGACTAGCGGGGGGATTTACAATGAGCAGTTCTTC. Complete variable domain (other parts from reference TRBV5-1 and TRBJ2-1): KAGVTQTPRYLIKTRGQQVTLSCSPISGHRSVSWYQQTPGQGLQFLFEYFSETQRNKGNFPGRFSGRQFSNSRSEMNVSTLELGDSALYLCASSPTSGGIYNEQFFGPGTRLTVL.